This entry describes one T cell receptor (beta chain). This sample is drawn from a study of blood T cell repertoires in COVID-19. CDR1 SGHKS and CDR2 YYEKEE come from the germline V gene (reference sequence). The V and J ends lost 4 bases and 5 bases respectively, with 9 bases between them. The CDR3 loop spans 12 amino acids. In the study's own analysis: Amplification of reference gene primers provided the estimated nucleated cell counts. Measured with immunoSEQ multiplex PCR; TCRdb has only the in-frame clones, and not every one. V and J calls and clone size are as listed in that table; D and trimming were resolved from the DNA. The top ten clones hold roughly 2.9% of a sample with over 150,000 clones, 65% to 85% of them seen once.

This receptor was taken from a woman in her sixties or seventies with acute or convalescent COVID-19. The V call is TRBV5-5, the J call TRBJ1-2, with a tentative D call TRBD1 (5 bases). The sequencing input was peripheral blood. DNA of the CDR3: TGTGCCAGCAGCCAGGAGGGGTATGGCTACACCTTC. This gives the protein CASSQEGYGYTF.